The text below deals with one TCR beta chain. This CDR3 spans 16 amino acids. Trimming took 0 bases from V and 4 from J; bases not matched to a gene: 5. Germline V gene lookup returns CDR1 MNHEY and CDR2 SVGAGI. This specimen belongs to a study of blood T cell repertoires in COVID-19. In the study's own analysis: Amplified reference gene primers provided the basis for estimating nucleated cell counts. Repertoires were generated with immunoSEQ multiplex PCR, while TCRdb's copy carries only in-frame clones and drops some. V and J calls and clone size come straight from that table; D and trimming were deduced from the DNA. The sample comprises fewer than 300,000 clones, just over 90% of which are singletons, and about 2.3% rests with the top ten.

This TCR came from a woman aged 40 to 50 with acute COVID-19. The sample comprised PBMCs or T cells enriched from blood (not recorded which). V is TRBV6-5 and J is TRBJ2-5; 10 nucleotides line up with TRBD1. The CDR3 DNA reads TGTGCCAGCAGTTACTCGAGACAGGGGGCAGGAGAGACCCAGTACTTC. This gives the protein CASSYSRQGAGETQYF.